This entry lists 21 T cell receptor beta chains sequenced from one sample in a study of cytomegalovirus exposure and HLA in healthy donors. The PCR used 60 Vbeta and 13 Jbeta primers. TCRdb keeps only in-frame clones here, not all; method: immunoSEQ multiplex PCR. The table shows some 100,000 clones, with more than 70% occurring only once. The sequenced sample consisted of PBMCs. These receptors originate from a man younger than 40 in good health and CMV-seronegative.

This clone turned up a few times. The CDR3: CASSFPKAVGTDTQYF. The CDR3 region has the DNA TGTGCCAGCAGTTTCCCTAAGGCGGTAGGCACAGATACGCAGTATTTT. This chain uses TRBV28 with TRBJ2-3; the D is unclear. Trimming removed 3 bases at V and 1 base at J, with 14 bases between. Germline V gene sequence: CDR1 MDHEN, CDR2 SYDVKM. The CDR3 runs 16 residues.

V gene TRBV5-1 combines with J gene TRBJ1-6; 8 bases align to TRBD1. This CDR3 comprises 17 residues. In germline, CDR1 is SGHRS, CDR2 YFSETQ. V shed 0 bases and J 0 bases; nucleotides not matched to a gene: 2. The CDR3 DNA sequence: TGCGCCAGCAGCTTGGGGACAGGGAGCTCCTATAATTCACCCCTCCACTTT. Its translation is CASSLGTGSSYNSPLHF.

The sample holds one count of this clone. The chain carries TRBV19 and TRBJ1-5, with D possibly matching TRBD1 (5 bases). The CDR3 covers 13 residues. Germline values: CDR1 LNHDA, CDR2 SQIVND (reference sequence). V was pared by 8 bases and J by 9 bases, with 17 bases between. CDR3 in amino acids: CASSDTTVGPQHF. In DNA form, the CDR3 reads TGTGCCAGTTCAGACACGACAGTTGGGCCCCAGCATTTT.

The rearrangement links TRBV2 to TRBJ2-7; unclear D gene. The germline CDR1 and CDR2 sequences are SNHLY and FYNNEI. The V gene lost 5 bases and the J gene lost 5 bases, with 7 bases spanning the gap. The length of the CDR3 is 11 residues. The CDR3 loop reads CASSYDNEQYF. The CDR3 nucleotides read TGTGCCAGCAGTTACGACAACGAGCAGTACTTC. Looking up the rest from reference TRBV2 and TRBJ2-7 gives the full variable domain: EPEVTQTPSHQVTQMGQEVILRCVPISNHLYFYWYRQILGQKVEFLVSFYNNEISEKSEIFDDQFSVERPDGSNFTLKIRSTKLEDSAMYFCASSYDNEQYFGPGTRLTVT.

This clone was recorded only once. CDR3 DNA: TGTGCCAGCAGCGCGGGGGTCACCGGGGAGCTGTTTTTT. Protein sequence: CASSAGVTGELFF. The chain joins TRBV7-3 to TRBJ2-2, with 7 bases aligning to TRBD2. The CDR3 is 13 residues long. Germline-derived CDR1 and CDR2 are SGHTA and FQGTGA. V trimming: 5 bases; J trimming: 4 bases; junction bases outside the gene matches: 1.

This chain connects TRBV18 to TRBJ1-1; weak D call: TRBD1 (6 bases). The CDR3 has 14 residues. V was trimmed by 4 bases and J by 4 bases, leaving 13 bases between them. From germline, CDR1 is KGHSH and CDR2 LQKENI. The CDR3 DNA sequence: TGTGCCAGCTCACTCAAGGGGGATAGCACTGAAGCTTTCTTT. This encodes CASSLKGDSTEAFF.

The chain has TRBV7-8 and TRBJ1-5; D uncertain. Trimming stripped 4 bases from V and 7 bases from J, with 17 bases between. CDR1 and CDR2 from the germline V gene are SGHVS and FQNEAQ. The CDR3 runs 15 residues. CDR3 DNA sequence: TGTGCCAGCAGCTCGAGTACTTCGCGAGGCCAGCCCCAGCATTTT. Its protein product is CASSSSTSRGQPQHF.

The chain joins TRBV4-3 to TRBJ2-5, with 7 bases identical to TRBD2. CDR3 length: 16 amino acids. Germline values: CDR1 LGHNA, CDR2 YSLEER. Losses at the gene ends were 0 bases for V and 7 bases for J; bases not matched to a gene: 11. In DNA, the CDR3 is TGCGCCAGCAGCCAAGATCAAGGGAGGGGAAGGGGGACCCAGTACTTC. Its protein is CASSQDQGRGRGTQYF.

The rearrangement joins TRBV27 to TRBJ2-5; D is possibly TRBD1 (6 bases). The CDR3 loop spans 15 amino acids. V lost 3 bases and J lost 5, with 16 bases in between. In germline, CDR1 is MNHEY, CDR2 SMNVEV (reference sequence). CDR3 coding DNA: TGTGCCAGCAGTTTGTCTTTCAGGGGAGCGGAGACCCAGTACTTC. This codes for CASSLSFRGAETQYF.

The chain couples TRBV28 to TRBJ2-6, with D perhaps matching TRBD2 (6 bases). This CDR3 region has 15 residues. Trimming shortened V by 6 bases and J by 4 bases, and 13 bases separated the two germline ends. In germline, CDR1 is MDHEN, CDR2 SYDVKM. CDR3 region: CASRDGGSGANVLTF. As DNA, the CDR3 is TGTGCCAGCAGGGATGGGGGGTCCGGGGCCAACGTCCTGACTTTC. The entire variable domain, with the rest obtained from reference TRBV28 and TRBJ2-6, is as follows: DVKVTQSSRYLVKRTGEKVFLECVQDMDHENMFWYRQDPGLGLRLIYFSYDVKMKEKGDIPEGYSVSREKKERFSLILESASTNQTSMYLCASRDGGSGANVLTFGAGSRLTVL.

This clone has just one count. The chain joins TRBV2 to TRBJ1-2; no reliable D call. Trimming shortened V by 4 bases and J by 5 bases, and 20 bases separated the two germline ends. This CDR3 comprises 16 residues. Germline V gives CDR1 SNHLY, CDR2 FYNNEI. CDR3 sequence: CASSGGGQGGRYGYTF. The CDR3 DNA reads TGTGCCAGCAGTGGAGGCGGGCAAGGAGGGAGGTATGGCTACACCTTC.

The J gene is TRBJ2-1, the V gene TRBV28, with 11 bases that match TRBD2. The germline gives CDR1 MDHEN, CDR2 SYDVKM. V trimming: 9 bases; J trimming: 6 bases; junction bases outside the gene matches: 13. This CDR3 has 16 residues. Here the CDR3 reads CASTTSGVIERNEQFF. CDR3 nucleotides: TGTGCCAGTACGACTAGCGGGGTGATAGAACGCAATGAGCAGTTCTTC.

CDR3 region: CASSFTGGGTDTQYF. Here the CDR3 DNA reads TGTGCCAGCAGCTTCACAGGGGGGGGCACAGATACGCAGTATTTT. The chain combines TRBV5-4 with TRBJ2-3, with D maybe TRBD1 (8 bases). CDR1 and CDR2 (germline): SGHNT, YYREEE (reference sequence). The CDR3 length is 15 residues. V was pared by 2 bases and J by 1 base, with 11 bases between.

This chain connects TRBV5-6 to TRBJ1-1; the match to TRBD1 covers 7 bases. CDR1 SGHDT and CDR2 YYEEEE come from the germline V gene. The V and J ends lost 1 base and 6 bases, in that order; junction bases with no gene match: 9. The CDR3 extends over 15 amino acids. CDR3 loop: CASSLRQGKGSEAFF. Here the CDR3 DNA reads TGTGCCAGCAGCTTGCGACAGGGAAAAGGTTCTGAAGCTTTCTTT.

This chain joins TRBV7-2 and TRBJ1-4; 11 bases map to TRBD1. The CDR3 covers 16 residues. Germline V lookup: CDR1 SGHTA, CDR2 FQGNSA. With V trimmed by 0 bases and J by 7 bases, 4 bases remained unmatched. The CDR3, as DNA: TGTGCCAGCAGCTTAGCGGGACAGGGGGTCGCTGAAAAACTGTTTTTT. Residues: CASSLAGQGVAEKLFF.

The J gene is TRBJ2-4, the V gene TRBV9; tentatively, D is TRBD2 (7 bases). The length of the CDR3 is 17 residues. Germline lookup yields CDR1 SGDLS and CDR2 YYNGEE. V dropped 3 bases and J dropped 3 bases, with 19 bases sitting between them. CDR3 bases: TGTGCCAGCAGCGACCTTCCGGGGGGCCTCGTCAAAAACATTCAGTACTTC. Its translation is CASSDLPGGLVKNIQYF.

This chain joins TRBV30 and TRBJ1-5, with TRBD1 identical over 7 bases. Trimming at V came to 4 bases and at J to 3 bases, leaving 9 bases not matched to a gene. The length of the CDR3 is 15 residues. Germline CDR1 GTSNPN, CDR2 SVGIG (reference sequence). This chain's CDR3 is CAWKKTGLANQPQHF. CDR3 in DNA: TGTGCCTGGAAAAAGACAGGGCTTGCCAATCAGCCCCAGCATTTT. The full variable domain, completed using reference TRBV30 and TRBJ1-5, is SQTIHQWPATLVQPVGSPLSLECTVEGTSNPNLYWYRQAAGRGLQLLFYSVGIGQISSEVPQNLSASRPQDRQFILSSKKLLLSDSGFYLCAWKKTGLANQPQHFGDGTRLSIL.

This clone was observed a few times. This chain connects TRBV19 to TRBJ2-4; perhaps TRBD2 as D (5 bases). This CDR3 has 14 residues. The V and J ends lost 3 bases and 5 bases respectively, with 11 bases between them. Germline CDR1 reads LNHDA; CDR2 reads SQIVND (reference sequence). The CDR3 nucleotides are TGTGCCAGTAGTATCCGGGGTGGCCAAAACATTCAGTACTTC. It yields the protein CASSIRGGQNIQYF.

V usage is TRBV4-1 and J usage is TRBJ1-3, with D maybe TRBD1 (6 bases). Germline V gene data show CDR1 as MGHRA and CDR2 as YSYEKL. Trimming removed 5 bases at V and 0 bases at J, with 20 bases between. The CDR3 runs 18 residues. The CDR3 DNA reads as TGCGCCAGCAGCTCCCCCGCCGGCGACAGGAGCTCTGGAAACACCATATATTTT. Its translation is CASSSPAGDRSSGNTIYF.

A remark on this clone: A junction end diverges from the germline sequence, so it may reflect a read error. V gene TRBV28 combines with J gene TRBJ1-1; no reliable D call. Germline V gene lookup returns CDR1 MDHEN and CDR2 SYDVKM. CDR3 length: 13 amino acids. The CDR3 bases are TGTGCCGGCAGTTCCCCCGAGACAACTGAAGCTTTCTTT. It specifies CAGSSPETTEAFF.

The chain combines TRBV4-1 with TRBJ2-5, with 9 bases lining up with TRBD2. The junction had 8 bases not matched to a gene; V was cut back by 1 base and J by 5 bases. The germline CDR1 and CDR2 sequences are MGHRA and YSYEKL. The CDR3 loop spans 16 amino acids. The CDR3: CASSQVSGGVQETQYF. The CDR3 DNA sequence: TGCGCCAGCAGCCAAGTTAGCGGGGGTGTCCAGGAGACCCAGTACTTC.